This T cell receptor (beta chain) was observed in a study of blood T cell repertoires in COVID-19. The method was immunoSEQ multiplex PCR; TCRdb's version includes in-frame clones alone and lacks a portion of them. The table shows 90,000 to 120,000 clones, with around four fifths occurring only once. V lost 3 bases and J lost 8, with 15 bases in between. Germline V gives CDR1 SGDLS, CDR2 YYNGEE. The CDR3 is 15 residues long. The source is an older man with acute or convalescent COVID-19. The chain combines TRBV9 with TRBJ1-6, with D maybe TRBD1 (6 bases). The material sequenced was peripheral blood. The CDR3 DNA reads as TGTGCCAGCAGCGCCCATTTAGGGGGAGATTCACCCCTCCACTTT. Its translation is CASSAHLGGDSPLHF.